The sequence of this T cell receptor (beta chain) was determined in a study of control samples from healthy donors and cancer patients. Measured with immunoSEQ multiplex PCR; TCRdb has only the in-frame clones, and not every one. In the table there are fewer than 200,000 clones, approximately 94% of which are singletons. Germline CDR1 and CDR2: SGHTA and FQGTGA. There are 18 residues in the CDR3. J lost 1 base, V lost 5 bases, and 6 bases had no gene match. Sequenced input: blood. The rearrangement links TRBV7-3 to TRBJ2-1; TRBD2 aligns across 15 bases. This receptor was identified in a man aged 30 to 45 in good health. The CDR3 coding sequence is TGTGCCAGCAGCCAGGGACTAGCGGGAGGAGGGTCCTACAATGAGCAGTTCTTC. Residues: CASSQGLAGGGSYNEQFF.